The entry below gives a single TCR beta chain sequence along with its context. In its sample, this clonotype was seen a few times. What this receptor recognizes is not known. There are no base qualities to consult, and no much larger clone falls within one base. The data were obtained in a study of regulatory T cells in long-lasting Graves disease (dated by TCRdb to the early 2020s). At the level of the whole study: Patients with newly diagnosed Graves' disease had been on antithyroid drugs for under 3 months. This study used TCR sequencing and RNA sequencing of peripheral blood to compare persistent Graves' disease patients against newly diagnosed Graves' disease patients. A total of around 35 samples underwent TCR sequencing, from roughly 13 patients with persistent Graves' disease and roughly 20 patients with newly diagnosed Graves' disease. The study was registered as a clinical trial and conducted in China. General conclusions and limits of the study: Only peripheral blood was studied, because thyroid tissue, the primary lesion, was inaccessible. The small sample size was acknowledged by the authors as a limitation that may reduce accuracy. Persistent patients shared more public clonotypes among themselves (under 3,000) than newly diagnosed patients did (more than 950). Sequencing and analysis were limited to the TCR beta chain. Preferential use of TRBV28, TRBJ1-2 and TRBJ2-5 was observed in persistent disease, whereas TRBV20-1 and TRBJ2-1 were favored in newly diagnosed disease. Compared with newly diagnosed patients, patients with persistent Graves' disease had lower TCR Shannon entropy and fewer highly expanded clones, which suggests clonal expansion.

Libraries were constructed by multiplex PCR. Sequencing was performed on an Illumina HiSeq 4000. iRepertoire HTBI primers and Arm-PCR amplification of CDR3 regions were used to construct TCR beta libraries. Gel purification was performed on PCR products prior to sequencing. In the paper's pipeline: Gene usage analysis of CDR3 amino acid clonotypes used the 60 to 80 TRBV and 14 to 15 TRBJ segments found across samples. COPE and FqMerger were used to merge the filtered high-quality paired reads into contigs. BLAST was used to align contigs to the IMGT TRBV, TRBD and TRBJ reference genes, and CDR3 was defined following IMGT. Highly expanded clones were defined as clonotypes with a frequency above 0.1%. Repertoire diversity was measured by Shannon entropy, and V-J evenness by the Gini coefficient. A clonotype found in more than one individual was treated as public. TCRdb took the public reads, trimmed them with fastp at Q25, ran MiXCR for clone calling and kept in-frame beta chains. Entries that share a CDR3 protein sequence are merged under the most common genes and DNA. These V and J calls are TCRdb output, not the study's own analysis. Within this sample are 580,000 or so distinct CDR3 sequences, with 15% to 20% of them counted one time only. Around 13% of the sample belongs to the ten largest clones.

The sample's time point label, decoded: newly diagnosed GD, antithyroid drugs for less than 3 months. RNA was extracted from PBMCs in TRIzol for both TCR sequencing and RNA sequencing. The diagnosis of Graves' disease followed American Thyroid Association guidelines. Recruitment of patients was carried out at an endocrinology department in Xi'an, China. Each patient gave around 9.2 milliliters of peripheral blood, collected in an EDTA anticoagulant tube. Ficoll Paque Plus density gradient separation was used to isolate PBMCs, and no further T cell sorting was done. An Agilent 2100 Bioanalyzer and agarose gel were used to assess RNA quality, and a NanoDrop 2000 was used to measure RNA concentration. The CDR3, cysteine through phenylalanine, is 14 amino acids long. Of all the DNA, just the CDR3 is kept, 42 bases in frame from base 1. V is pared back by 7 bases and J by 3 bases, with 12 bases lying between the germline termini. The germline V gene (reference sequence) sets CDR1 to SEHNR and CDR2 to FQNEAQ.

The same specimen was also included in a second study, on T cells in Graves' hyperthyroidism and ophthalmopathy. Per the second study: Graves' hyperthyroidism was defined as stable when no progression to ophthalmopathy occurred over 18 months of follow-up. Hyperthyroidism patients were newly diagnosed, had a disease duration of under 2 months, and were aged 18 to 65 years. Exclusion was applied to patients with uncontrolled infections, other autoimmune diseases, pregnancy or lactation. Clinical symptoms, serum thyroxine and TRAb, thyroid ultrasound, and orbital computed tomography formed the basis for the diagnoses. For the first round of RT-PCR on the TCR CDR3, the HTBI primer set was used together with the Qiagen OneStep RT-PCR kit. Most expanded thyroid clonotypes (frequency above 0.001) were also found in blood, which suggests that blood repertoires may mirror thyroid immune responses. Ophthalmopathy was separated from stable hyperthyroidism by a 13 V-J signature model, with approximately 89% sensitivity and just over 81% specificity obtained in cross-validation and 80%/75% obtained in testing. In validation, progression to ophthalmopathy was predicted by the model with approximately 67% sensitivity and 72% to 85% specificity, a median of 6.5 months before onset. To identify distinguishing TCR V-J signatures, a discovery cohort of some 99 patients was used, comprising roughly 45 with Graves' ophthalmopathy and around 57 with stable Graves' hyperthyroidism. Whether ophthalmopathy could be predicted prospectively was tested in an independent validation cohort made up of 18 hyperthyroidism patients plus 17 patients who later progressed to ophthalmopathy. For training and testing, the 100 or so patients in the discovery cohort were randomly divided in a 7:3 ratio. Thyroid tissue and blood T-cell repertoires from six Graves' hyperthyroidism patients were also compared in the study. After blood sampling, hyperthyroidism patients were treated with methimazole at a starting dose of 30 mg daily, and ophthalmopathy patients were treated with high-dose intravenous methylprednisolone. The libraries were constructed in a second round of multiplex PCR and then size-selected and purified. Sequencing of the libraries was done on an Illumina HiSeq2000 using paired-end 100 bp reads. Raw data were processed with SOAPnuke, discarding reads with adapters, uncalled bases, mean Phred below 15, or no exact constant-primer or identifier match. COPE v1.2.5 was used to merge high-quality paired reads, and clonotypes were defined as unique nucleotide sequences. Clonotypes were aligned to IMGT TRBV, TRBD and TRBJ reference segments using MiTCR v1.1. Analysis was restricted to V-J combinations with a frequency above 0.0001, which covered roughly 99% of repertoires. The TCS score was defined as the ratio of F50 (clonal expansion) to E x V (chaos), calculated using BLOSUM62-based TCRdist between CDR3 peptides within each V-J. Welch's t-statistics and random forest reduced around 520 V-J features to 10 to 15, which were used in a naive Bayes classifier (R e1071). No statistical method was used to fix the sample size in advance, and group allocation was not hidden from the investigators. The paper reports TCR Vbeta CDR3 sequencing of roughly 140 peripheral blood samples: around 45 ophthalmopathy, over 70 hyperthyroidism and 17 progressor patients.

The rearrangement joined TRBV7-9 to TRBJ2-2, with the D gene call left open. This receptor was taken from a man aged 18 to 35 with Graves disease. Donor details come from another sample of the same person, matched by shared clones. Sample: peripheral blood mononuclear cells (PBMCs), taken at new diagnosis, from a patient treated with antithyroid drugs. The CDR3 is CASILLEDTGELFF. Here is the DNA: TGTGCCAGCATCCTGTTAGAAGACACCGGGGAGCTGTTTTTT.